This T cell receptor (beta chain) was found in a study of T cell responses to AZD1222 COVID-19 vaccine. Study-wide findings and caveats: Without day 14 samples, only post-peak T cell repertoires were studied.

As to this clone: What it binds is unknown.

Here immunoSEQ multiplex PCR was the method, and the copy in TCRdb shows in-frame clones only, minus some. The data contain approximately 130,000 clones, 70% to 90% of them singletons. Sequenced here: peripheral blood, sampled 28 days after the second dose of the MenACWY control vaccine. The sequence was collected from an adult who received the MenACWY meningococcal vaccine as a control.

CDR3 loop: CASSPTGGNSPLHF. The CDR3 DNA sequence: TGTGCCAGTAGTCCGACAGGGGGGAATTCACCCCTCCACTTT. The chain has TRBV19 and TRBJ1-6; 9 bases are shared with TRBD1. The germline gives CDR1 LNHDA, CDR2 SQIVND (reference sequence). This CDR3 region has 14 residues. V lost 5 bases, J lost 7 bases, and 3 bases stayed unmatched.